This T cell receptor (beta chain) was documented in a study of beta chain features in type 1 diabetes. The CDR3 runs 12 residues. Trimming cost V 4 bases and J 6 bases, with 12 bases left between them. From germline, CDR1 is SQVTM and CDR2 ANQGSEA. Only a few counts were recorded for this clone. CD45RO/CCR7/CD25/CD127/CD95/CD27 sorting isolated CD4+ naive, central memory, regulatory and stem cell-like memory cells. The entirety of the isolated RNA underwent reverse transcription, so expressed TCRB transcripts were sequenced. Assay: immunoSEQ multiplex PCR; the TCRdb copy retains only in-frame clones and omits some. The sample has some 410,000 clones, approximately 13% seen once.

The receptor comes from a man under 40 in good health. V and J are TRBV29-1 and TRBJ1-2, with a possible D match to TRBD1 (6 bases). The sequencing input was naive CD4+ T cells from blood. The CDR3 region is CSVGSGAHGYTF. The CDR3 bases are TGCAGCGTTGGATCAGGGGCACATGGCTACACCTTC. Variable domain in full (rest from reference TRBV29-1 and TRBJ1-2): SAVISQKPSRDICQRGTSLTIQCQVDSQVTMMFWYRQQPGQSLTLIATANQGSEATYESGFVIDKFPISRPNLTFSTLTVSNMSPEDSSIYLCSVGSGAHGYTFGSGTRLTVV.